This is a list of T cell receptor beta chains from one sample in a study of blood T cells in healthy people across ages. Via MiXCR, TCRdb re-called the 5' RACE reads, giving one row per CDR3 protein. The data show hundreds of thousands of distinct CDR3 sequences, 46% seen once. The sample was blood. Receptors were obtained from a man older than 75 in good health. CDR3s include the opening cysteine and the closing phenylalanine or tryptophan. Each record gives: J gene, clone size, V gene, D gene, CDR3 DNA, CDR3 protein. A D gene is named only where the DNA matches it firmly. Clone size is stated in some rows and not others, as once, few, many or a class when expanded.

>TRBJ2-5|-|TRBV29-1|-
TGCAGCGTTGGGGTCCGGGAGACCCAGTACTTC
CSVGVRETQYF
>TRBJ2-7|few|TRBV29-1|TRBD2
TGCAGCGTTGTGGGGACTAGATCCTACGAGCAGTACTTC
CSVVGTRSYEQYF
>TRBJ2-3|many|TRBV7-2|TRBD2
TGTGCCAGCAGCTTAGGGGCTAGCGGGAGACCCGGTACGCAGTATTTT
CASSLGASGRPGTQYF
>TRBJ2-5|-|TRBV12-3/TRBV12-4|-
TGTGCCAGCAGTCCCCGAAGGGGAGCGCAACAAGAGACCCAGTACTTC
CASSPRRGAQQETQYF
>TRBJ2-3|-|TRBV11-2|-
TGTGCCAGCAGCCTCCGTCCCCAGAGTCAACAGGGAGTGAGGGGCACAGATACGCAGTATTTT
CASSLRPQSQQGVRGTDTQYF
>TRBJ2-7|-|TRBV24-1|-
TGTGCCACCAGTAGCGTTTTCGGGGTGGCACCATCCAATGAGCAGTACTTC
CATSSVFGVAPSNEQYF
>TRBJ1-4|-|TRBV28|-
TGTGCCAGCAGTTTAATGGGAACAACTAATGAAAAACTGTTTTTT
CASSLMGTTNEKLFF
>TRBJ2-6|-|TRBV6-6|-
TGTGCCAGCAGTTGGGGGCGTGGGGCCAACGTCCTGACTTTC
CASSWGRGANVLTF
>TRBJ2-5|-|TRBV9|-
TGTGCCAGCAGCCCCGGGGCGGAGTTTGGGGCCCAAGAGACCCAGTACTTC
CASSPGAEFGAQETQYF
>TRBJ2-7|-|TRBV7-2|-
TGTGCCAGCAGCTTCCGGGTTTCCTACAATGAGCAGTACTTC
CASSFRVSYNEQYF
>TRBJ2-3|-|TRBV30|-
TGTGCCTGGAGTGCCCCCGGGGGGCTTGTAGATACGCAGTATTTT
CAWSAPGGLVDTQYF
>TRBJ2-1|-|TRBV7-2|TRBD2
TGTGCCAGCAGCTTAGAAACTAGCGGAAATGAGCAGTTCTTC
CASSLETSGNEQFF
>TRBJ1-1|-|TRBV7-3|-
TGTGCCAGCAGCTTAAACGCGGGAAGGAACACTGAAGCTTTCTTT
CASSLNAGRNTEAFF
>TRBJ2-3|few|TRBV7-9|-
TGTGCCAGCAGCGTTAGGGGTTGGCGGGTCACAGATACGCAGTATTTT
CASSVRGWRVTDTQYF
>TRBJ2-1|-|TRBV29-1|TRBD2
TGCACCATTTGGGGGGCTAGCGGGAGGGTGGACAATGAGCAGTTCTTC
CTIWGASGRVDNEQFF
>TRBJ2-1|-|TRBV5-1|TRBD1
TGCGCCAGCAGCTTGCCAGGGGGTCCCTCTCATGAGCAGTTCTTC
CASSLPGGPSHEQFF
>TRBJ1-6|-|TRBV9|-
TGTGCCAGCAGCGTAGGAGGGAGCTCCTATAATTCACCCCTCCACTTT
CASSVGGSSYNSPLHF
>TRBJ2-5|-|TRBV9|-
TGTGCCAGCAGCGTAGCGGGAGTCCAAGAGACCCAGTACTTC
CASSVAGVQETQYF
>TRBJ2-5|-|TRBV5-1|-
TGCGCCAGCAGCGTTGGGGACTCTAAAGAGACCCAGTACTTC
CASSVGDSKETQYF
>TRBJ2-5|few|TRBV5-1|-
TGCGCCAGCAGCTTGTCAACCGGGAGTGATTCGGAGACCCAGTACTTC
CASSLSTGSDSETQYF
>TRBJ2-2|-|TRBV7-3|-
TGTGCCAGCAGCCACCCGGGACCCGGGGAGCTGTTTTTT
CASSHPGPGELFF
>TRBJ2-7|-|TRBV4-3|-
TGCGCCAGCAGCCAAGAGAGGGGAGTAGGGTACGAGCAGTACTTC
CASSQERGVGYEQYF
>TRBJ2-5|few|TRBV6-6|TRBD1
TGTGCCAGCAGCGCCGGGACAGGGGGTCATGAGACCCAGTACTTC
CASSAGTGGHETQYF
>TRBJ1-4|-|TRBV20-1|-
TGCAGTGCTAGAGGTGGCGGTGAAAAACTGTTTTTT
CSARGGGEKLFF
>TRBJ1-5|-|TRBV3-1|TRBD1
TGTGCCAGCAGCCAAGCAGGGGGCGGCCCTCAGCCCCAGCATTTT
CASSQAGGGPQPQHF
>TRBJ2-1|-|TRBV30|TRBD2
TGTGCCTGGATGGCGGGAGGGCCGGGCAATGAGCAGTTCTTC
CAWMAGGPGNEQFF
>TRBJ2-3|-|TRBV6-2/TRBV6-3|-
TGTGCCAGCGCAATGCCTAGCGTTACGGATACGCAGTATTTT
CASAMPSVTDTQYF
>TRBJ1-5|many|TRBV20-1|-
TGCAGTGCTAGAGATCGGAGCAATCAGCCCCAGCATTTT
CSARDRSNQPQHF